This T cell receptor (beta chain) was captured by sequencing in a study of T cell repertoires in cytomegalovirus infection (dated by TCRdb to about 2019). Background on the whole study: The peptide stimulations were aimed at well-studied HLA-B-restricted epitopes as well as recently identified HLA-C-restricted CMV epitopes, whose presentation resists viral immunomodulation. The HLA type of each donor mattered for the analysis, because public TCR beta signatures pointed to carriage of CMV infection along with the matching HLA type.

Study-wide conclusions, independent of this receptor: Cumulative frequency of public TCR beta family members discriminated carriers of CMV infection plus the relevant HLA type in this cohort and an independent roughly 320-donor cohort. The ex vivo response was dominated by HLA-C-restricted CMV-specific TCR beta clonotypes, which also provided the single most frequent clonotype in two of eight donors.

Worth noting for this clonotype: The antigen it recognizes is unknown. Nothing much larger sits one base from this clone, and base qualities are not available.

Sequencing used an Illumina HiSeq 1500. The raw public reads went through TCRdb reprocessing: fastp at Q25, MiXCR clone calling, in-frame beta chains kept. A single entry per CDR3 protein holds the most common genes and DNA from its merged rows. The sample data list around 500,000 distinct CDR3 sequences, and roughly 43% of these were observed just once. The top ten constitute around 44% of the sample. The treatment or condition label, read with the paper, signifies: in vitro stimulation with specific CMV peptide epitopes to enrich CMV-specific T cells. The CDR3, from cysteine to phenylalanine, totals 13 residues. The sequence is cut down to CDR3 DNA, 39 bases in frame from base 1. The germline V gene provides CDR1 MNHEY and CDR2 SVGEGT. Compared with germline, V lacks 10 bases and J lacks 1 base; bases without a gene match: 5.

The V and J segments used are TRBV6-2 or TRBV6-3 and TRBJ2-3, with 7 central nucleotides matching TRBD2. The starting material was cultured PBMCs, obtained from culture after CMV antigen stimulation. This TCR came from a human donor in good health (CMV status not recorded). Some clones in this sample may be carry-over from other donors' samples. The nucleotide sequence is TGTGCCACCGCGGGAGATCGCACAGATACGCAGTATTTT. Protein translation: CATAGDRTDTQYF.